This T cell receptor (beta chain) was captured in a study of PD-1 blockade in classical Hodgkin lymphoma. Worth noting for this clone: Its matching antigen is unknown.

After autologous stem cell transplantation all patients relapsed, and prior brentuximab vedotin exposure differed between cohorts. General observations from the study: Partial responders and progressors had significantly lower baseline TCR diversity.

Clones were read by immunoSEQ multiplex PCR, and TCRdb kept only the in-frame ones, dropping some. The sample shows under 60,000 clones, approximately 70% of them seen only once. CDR3 size: 14 residues. Per germline, CDR1 MDHEN and CDR2 SYDVKM. V lost 7 bases, J lost 8 bases, and 10 bases stayed unmatched. The TCR originated in a human donor with classical Hodgkin lymphoma. Sequencing used peripheral blood mononuclear cells (PBMCs), obtained before the second cycle of nivolumab. V usage is TRBV28 and J usage is TRBJ1-4; 7 bases line up with TRBD1. In DNA, the CDR3 is TGTGCCAGCAAACTACAGGGGTTGAGGGAAAAACTGTTTTTT. The encoded protein is CASKLQGLREKLFF. Complete variable domain (other parts from reference TRBV28 and TRBJ1-4): DVKVTQSSRYLVKRTGEKVFLECVQDMDHENMFWYRQDPGLGLRLIYFSYDVKMKEKGDIPEGYSVSREKKERFSLILESASTNQTSMYLCASKLQGLREKLFFGSGTQLSVL.